This T cell receptor beta chain was documented in a study of shared clonotypes between healthy human individuals. For the study at large: Three plates were used per donor for CD4 naive, three for CD4 memory, two for CD8 naive and one for CD8 memory. Study outcomes and limitations: Limitation of the genetic and exposure-history diversity represented came from the few donors.

It was CD45RO-negative cells, positively selected for CCR7, that made up naive CD8 cells, with terminally differentiated effector memory CD45RA+ cells excluded. Every contributor of samples was a Caucasian grown-up residing in Nashville, Tennessee. Turning to this clone: Its antigen is undetermined.

Original data processing: ImmunoSEQ gave junction-only sequences without quality scores, so filtering differed. Clones were sequenced by immunoSEQ multiplex PCR, and TCRdb holds only the in-frame ones, with some missing. V, J and clone size are those of that table, while D and trimming were read from the DNA. The sample shows hundreds of thousands of clones, 98% of them seen only once. The receptor comes from a man under 40 in good health. Specimen: naive CD8+ T cells sorted from blood.

CDR3 in amino acids: CATRTGSYEQYF. The CDR3 nucleotides are TGTGCCACTAGGACGGGCTCCTACGAGCAGTACTTC. The V gene is TRBV2, the J gene TRBJ2-7; D not resolved. The ends were cut back, 10 bases at V and 0 bases at J, with 10 bases in the middle. The CDR3 has 12 amino acids. The germline gives CDR1 SNHLY, CDR2 FYNNEI.